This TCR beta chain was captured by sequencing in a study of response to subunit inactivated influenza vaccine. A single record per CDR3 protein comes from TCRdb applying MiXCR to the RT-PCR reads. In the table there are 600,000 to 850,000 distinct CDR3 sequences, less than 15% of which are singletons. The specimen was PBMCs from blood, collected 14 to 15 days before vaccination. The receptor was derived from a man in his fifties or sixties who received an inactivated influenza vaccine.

CDR3 sequence (DNA): TGCAGTGCTAGACCTTATCCGGGAGGGGTTTATGAGCAGTTCTTC. It specifies CSARPYPGGVYEQFF. The chain couples TRBV20-1 to TRBJ2-1, with 8 bases aligning to TRBD2. The CDR3 length is 15 residues. Germline V gene lookup returns CDR1 DFQATT and CDR2 SNEGSKA (reference sequence). V gave up 2 bases and J gave up 8 bases; unmatched junction bases: 11.